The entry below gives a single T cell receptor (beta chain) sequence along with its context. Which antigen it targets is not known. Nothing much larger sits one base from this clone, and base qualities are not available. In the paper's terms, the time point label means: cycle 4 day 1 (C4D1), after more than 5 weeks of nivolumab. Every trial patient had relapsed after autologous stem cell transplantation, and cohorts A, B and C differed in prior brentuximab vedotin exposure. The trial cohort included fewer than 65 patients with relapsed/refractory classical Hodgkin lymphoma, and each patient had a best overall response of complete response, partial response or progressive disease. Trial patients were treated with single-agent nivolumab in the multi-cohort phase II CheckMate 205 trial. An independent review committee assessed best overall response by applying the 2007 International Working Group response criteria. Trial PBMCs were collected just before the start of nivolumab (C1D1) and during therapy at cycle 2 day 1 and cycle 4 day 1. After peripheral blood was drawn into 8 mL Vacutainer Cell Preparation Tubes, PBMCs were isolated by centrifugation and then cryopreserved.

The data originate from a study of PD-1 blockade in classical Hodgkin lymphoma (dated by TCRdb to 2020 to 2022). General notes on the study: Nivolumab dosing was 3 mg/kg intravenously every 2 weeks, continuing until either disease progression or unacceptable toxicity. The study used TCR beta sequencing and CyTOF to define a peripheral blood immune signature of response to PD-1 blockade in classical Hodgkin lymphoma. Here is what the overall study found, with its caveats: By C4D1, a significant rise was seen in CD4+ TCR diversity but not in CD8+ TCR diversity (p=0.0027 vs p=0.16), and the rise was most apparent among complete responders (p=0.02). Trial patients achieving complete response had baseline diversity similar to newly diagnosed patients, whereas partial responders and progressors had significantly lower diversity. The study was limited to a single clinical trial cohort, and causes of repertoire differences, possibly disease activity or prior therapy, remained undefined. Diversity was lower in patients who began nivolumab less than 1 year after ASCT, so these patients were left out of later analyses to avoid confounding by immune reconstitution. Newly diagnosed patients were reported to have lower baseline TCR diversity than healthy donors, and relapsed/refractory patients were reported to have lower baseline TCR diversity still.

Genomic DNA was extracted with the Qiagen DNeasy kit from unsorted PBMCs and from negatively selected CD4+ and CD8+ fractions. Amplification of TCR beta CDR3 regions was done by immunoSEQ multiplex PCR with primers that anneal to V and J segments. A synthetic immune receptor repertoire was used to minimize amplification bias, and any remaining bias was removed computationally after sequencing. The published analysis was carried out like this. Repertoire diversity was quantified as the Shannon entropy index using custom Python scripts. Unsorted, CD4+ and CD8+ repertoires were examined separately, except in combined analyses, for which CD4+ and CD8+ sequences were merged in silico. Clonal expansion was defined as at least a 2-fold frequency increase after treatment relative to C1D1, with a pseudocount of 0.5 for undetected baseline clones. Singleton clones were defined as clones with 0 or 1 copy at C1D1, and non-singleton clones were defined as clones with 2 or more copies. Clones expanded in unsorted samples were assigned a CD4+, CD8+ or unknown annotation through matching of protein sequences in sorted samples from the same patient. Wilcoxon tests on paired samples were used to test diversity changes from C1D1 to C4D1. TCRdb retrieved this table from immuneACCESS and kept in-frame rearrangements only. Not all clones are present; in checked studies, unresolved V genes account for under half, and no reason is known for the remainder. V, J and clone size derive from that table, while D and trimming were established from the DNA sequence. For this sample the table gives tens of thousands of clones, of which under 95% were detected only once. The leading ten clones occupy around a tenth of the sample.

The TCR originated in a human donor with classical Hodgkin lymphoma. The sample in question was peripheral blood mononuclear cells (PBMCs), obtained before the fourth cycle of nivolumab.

The nucleotide sequence is TGTGCCAGTACGGCGGGACACAGCTCTGGGGCCAACGTCCTGACTTTC. This encodes CASTAGHSSGANVLTF. Rearrangement joined TRBV19 to TRBJ2-6; the D gene may be TRBD1 or TRBD2, since each aligns over 6 bases. The germline V gene (reference sequence) sets CDR1 to LNHDA and CDR2 to SQIVND. The CDR3 goes from the cysteine to the phenylalanine over 16 residues. Only the CDR3 part of the read is kept: 48 bases, read in frame from the first base. V is pared back by 7 bases and J by 0 bases, with 13 bases lying between the germline termini.